Shown below are 24 T cell receptor beta chains from a single sample sequenced in a study of blood T cell repertoires in COVID-19. Using immunoSEQ multiplex PCR, the repertoire was profiled, and TCRdb retains in-frame clones only, with some absent. The profile covers some 80,000 clones, with over 70% appearing a single time and approximately 16% taken by the ten largest. The sequenced sample consisted of peripheral blood. The receptors were sampled from a human donor in a cohort sampled during active COVID-19.

The rearrangement links TRBV5-8 to TRBJ1-1; 9 bases line up with TRBD1. This CDR3 region has 14 residues. Trimming removed 3 bases from V and 1 base from J; junction bases left unmatched: 1. Germline V gene lookup returns CDR1 SGHTS and CDR2 YDEGEE. The CDR3 region is CASSSDRGNTEAFF. The CDR3 DNA reads as TGTGCCAGCAGCTCGGACAGGGGGAACACTGAAGCTTTCTTT.

This chain joins TRBV19 and TRBJ2-7, with D perhaps matching TRBD1 (6 bases). The CDR3 has 12 amino acids. Germline values: CDR1 LNHDA, CDR2 SQIVND (reference sequence). The CDR3 DNA reads TGTGCTTGGGGGACACCGAAAAGTGAGCAGTACTTC. Its protein product is CAWGTPKSEQYF.

This sequence joins TRBV7-9 and TRBJ2-3; 12 bases line up with TRBD2. Germline V gives CDR1 SEHNR, CDR2 FQNEAQ (reference sequence). V was clipped by 3 bases and J by 4 bases; unmatched bases: 5. The CDR3 runs to 16 residues. The CDR3 DNA sequence: TGTGCCAGCAGCTTTCCTAGCGGGGGGGCCCCAGATACGCAGTATTTT. It codes for CASSFPSGGAPDTQYF.

The chain has TRBV28 and TRBJ2-2, with D possibly being TRBD2 (5 bases). Germline V gene lookup returns CDR1 MDHEN and CDR2 SYDVKM. The CDR3 runs 14 residues. The V gene lost 2 bases and the J gene lost 6 bases, with 10 bases spanning the gap. DNA of the CDR3: TGTGCCAGCAGTTTACCGGGGAGTTCCGGGGAGCTGTTTTTT. This translates into CASSLPGSSGELFF.

The chain employs TRBV6-2 or TRBV6-3 and TRBJ1-2; 8 bases fit TRBD1. This CDR3 comprises 20 residues. Germline V gene sequence: CDR1 MNHEY, CDR2 SVGEGT. Trimming took 2 bases from V and 3 from J; bases not matched to a gene: 20. CDR3 DNA: TGTGCCAGCAGTTACAGTTCGACCGCAAAGCCAGGGGGCGCGGACTATGGCTACACCTTC. Amino acid sequence: CASSYSSTAKPGGADYGYTF.

This clone was counted once. The rearrangement joins TRBV4-1 to TRBJ2-7; 8 bases fit TRBD1. Germline V gene lookup returns CDR1 MGHRA and CDR2 YSYEKL. V shed 1 base and J 2 bases; nucleotides not matched to a gene: 7. The CDR3 runs 16 residues. CDR3 protein: CASSQGRQGLTYEQYF. The CDR3 region has the DNA TGCGCCAGCAGCCAAGGGAGACAGGGGCTTACCTACGAGCAGTACTTC.

The chain couples TRBV25-1 to TRBJ1-1; 8 bases align to TRBD1. This CDR3 is built from 13 residues. Germline-derived CDR1 and CDR2 are MGHDK and SYGVNS. The V gene end was trimmed by 5 bases and the J gene end by 11 bases; junction bases not matched to a gene: 10. The CDR3 DNA reads as TGTGCCAGCAGTACCCGACAGGGGCTCGTCGCTTTCTTT. Translated, it gives CASSTRQGLVAFF.

This sequence joins TRBV7-9 and TRBJ2-1; unclear D gene. This CDR3 has 14 residues. Germline V lookup: CDR1 SEHNR, CDR2 FQNEAQ (reference sequence). V dropped 5 bases and J dropped 4 bases, with 12 bases sitting between them. Written as DNA, the CDR3 is TGTGCCAGCAGCCCGAGCGAAGTGTACAATGAGCAGTTCTTC. Its protein is CASSPSEVYNEQFF.

This clone was seen only once. The chain is built from TRBV4-2 and TRBJ1-1, with D possibly TRBD1 on 5 matching bases. Trimming removed 1 base at V and 1 base at J, with 7 bases between. The CDR3 extends over 14 amino acids. Looked up from germline, CDR1 is LGHNA and CDR2 is YNFKEQ. The CDR3 region is CASSQGGGNTEAFF. CDR3 DNA: TGTGCCAGCAGCCAAGGCGGGGGGAACACTGAAGCTTTCTTT.

The chain carries TRBV7-2 and TRBJ2-3, with D hard to call. Trimming stripped 4 bases from V and 0 bases from J, with 8 bases between. CDR1 SGHTA and CDR2 FQGNSA come from the germline V gene. This CDR3 is 14 amino acids long. CDR3 DNA sequence: TGTGCCAGCAGCTCCGGTTGGAGCACAGATACGCAGTATTTT. As protein: CASSSGWSTDTQYF. The full variable domain, its missing parts supplied by reference TRBV7-2 and TRBJ2-3, is GAGVSQSPSNKVTEKGKDVELRCDPISGHTALYWYRQSLGQGLEFLIYFQGNSAPDKSGLPSDRFSAERTGGSVSTLTIQRTQQEDSAVYLCASSSGWSTDTQYFGPGTRLTVL.

This chain connects TRBV6-5 to TRBJ1-2, with D uncertain. CDR3 length: 11 amino acids. Trimming left V 6 bases short and J 4 bases short, with 6 bases between. The germline V gene encodes CDR1 MNHEY and CDR2 SVGAGI. The CDR3 nucleotides are TGTGCCAGCAGAGACACCTATGGCTACACCTTC. Protein product: CASRDTYGYTF.

V is TRBV2 and J is TRBJ1-1, with no clear D. Looked up from germline, CDR1 is SNHLY and CDR2 is FYNNEI. The CDR3 runs 11 residues. The V end lost 6 bases, the J end lost 7 bases, and 9 bases lay between the germline ends. CDR3 protein: CASRNSFEAFF. Written as DNA, the CDR3 is TGTGCCAGCAGAAACAGCTTTGAAGCTTTCTTT.

This chain connects TRBV6-6 to TRBJ1-1; D may be TRBD1 (6 bases). V lost 6 bases and J 8 bases, leaving 19 bases between the germline ends. The CDR3 loop spans 14 amino acids. Germline V lookup: CDR1 MNHNY, CDR2 SVGAGI (reference sequence). CDR3 sequence: CASSLIAGGSEAFF. In nucleotides, the CDR3 is TGTGCCAGCAGCCTCATAGCGGGGGGCAGCGAAGCTTTCTTT.

V is TRBV4-1 and J is TRBJ1-4; the D is unclear. Trimming removed 1 base at V and 6 bases at J, with 3 bases between. Germline V gene lookup returns CDR1 MGHRA and CDR2 YSYEKL. CDR3 length: 12 residues. The CDR3 nucleotides are TGCGCCAGCAGCCAAGGCGATGAAAAACTGTTTTTT. Its translation is CASSQGDEKLFF.

This clone has only one observation. The rearrangement uses TRBV19 and TRBJ2-5; 8 bases are shared with TRBD2. CDR1 and CDR2 (germline): LNHDA, SQIVND (reference sequence). The junction had 16 bases not matched to a gene; V was cut back by 4 bases and J by 3 bases. CDR3 length equals 18 residues. This chain's CDR3 is CASSNPFWAGGGKETQYF. In DNA form, the CDR3 reads TGTGCCAGTAGTAACCCTTTCTGGGCGGGAGGAGGGAAAGAGACCCAGTACTTC.

The V and J genes are TRBV13 and TRBJ2-3; 7 nucleotides match TRBD1. J gave up 2 bases and V 5 bases, and 4 bases lay outside the gene matches. The CDR3 is 14 amino acids. Germline CDR1 reads PRHDT; CDR2 reads FYEKMQ (reference sequence). CDR3 loop: CASSKTGDTDTQYF. Written as DNA, the CDR3 is TGTGCCAGCAGCAAAACAGGGGACACAGATACGCAGTATTTT.

The chain recombines TRBV4-1 with TRBJ2-7; 12 bases agree with TRBD1. This CDR3 is built from 15 residues. CDR1 is MGHRA, CDR2 YSYEKL, per germline. The V gene end was trimmed by 4 bases and the J gene end by 5 bases; junction bases not matched to a gene: 6. DNA for the CDR3: TGCGCCAGCAGCCCTCGGGACAGGGGGCTAAACGAGCAGTACTTC. It yields the protein CASSPRDRGLNEQYF.

This clone was recorded once. The chain uses TRBV5-8 and TRBJ1-1; 7 bases fit TRBD1. Germline lookup yields CDR1 SGHTS and CDR2 YDEGEE. Trimming took 0 bases from V and 4 from J; bases not matched to a gene: 6. CDR3 length: 15 amino acids. CDR3 coding DNA: TGTGCCAGCAGCTTGGTAGGACAGGTGGGCACTGAAGCTTTCTTT. Its protein product is CASSLVGQVGTEAFF.

CDR3 sequence: CSALVGPFYGYTF. Written as DNA, the CDR3 is TGCAGCGCCTTGGTGGGGCCCTTCTATGGCTACACCTTC. This sequence joins TRBV29-1 and TRBJ1-2; TRBD1 might be the D (5 bases). The CDR3 runs to 13 residues. Trimming left V 7 bases short and J 4 bases short, with 16 bases between. Germline V CDR1 and CDR2: SQVTM, ANQGSEA. The full variable domain, rest sourced from reference TRBV29-1 and TRBJ1-2, is SAVISQKPSRDICQRGTSLTIQCQVDSQVTMMFWYRQQPGQSLTLIATANQGSEATYESGFVIDKFPISRPNLTFSTLTVSNMSPEDSSIYLCSALVGPFYGYTFGSGTRLTVV.

This clone has only a few counts. This chain uses TRBV12-5 with TRBJ2-2; 9 bases match TRBD2. The CDR3 has 18 amino acids. The germline V gene has CDR1 LGHNT and CDR2 FRNRAP. Trimming cost V 0 bases and J 2 bases; bases outside gene matches: 7. The chain's CDR3 is CASGLVIGLAGNTGELFF. The CDR3 bases are TGTGCTAGTGGTTTGGTGATTGGCCTAGCGGGAAACACCGGGGAGCTGTTTTTT.

CDR3 sequence: CASSPWTGLAKNIQYF. Here the CDR3 DNA reads TGTGCCAGCAGCCCTTGGACAGGGCTAGCCAAAAACATTCAGTACTTC. This chain uses TRBV3-1 (or the pseudogene TRBV3-2) with TRBJ2-4, with TRBD1 identical over 8 bases. The CDR3 totals 16 residues. Germline lookup yields CDR1 LGHDT and CDR2 YNNKEL (reference sequence). Unmatched junction bases numbered 5, after V lost 4 bases and J lost 0 bases.

In this sample, this clone turned up a few times. The J gene is TRBJ2-2, the V gene TRBV9; no definite D call. Germline V gene sequence: CDR1 SGDLS, CDR2 YYNGEE. The CDR3 covers 12 residues. V lost 7 bases to trimming and J lost 5 bases, with 9 bases between them. The CDR3 bases are TGTGCCAGCGGCCTTTTGACCGGGGAGCTGTTTTTT. Protein: CASGLLTGELFF.

This clone qualifies as large. The gene calls are TRBV4-1 and TRBJ1-2, with 10 bases fitting TRBD1. J gave up 8 bases and V 3 bases, and 15 bases lay outside the gene matches. The CDR3 consists of 17 residues. CDR1 is MGHRA and CDR2 is YSYEKL in the germline V gene. The CDR3 DNA is TGCGCCAGCAGCCATCCCACACCCGGACAGGGGGAGGAAGGCTACACCTTC. Translating gives CASSHPTPGQGEEGYTF.

The V and J genes are TRBV2 and TRBJ1-3; D is perhaps TRBD1 (6 bases). V lost 7 bases and J 2 bases, leaving 9 bases between the germline ends. The CDR3 is 13 amino acids. Germline V gene sequence: CDR1 SNHLY, CDR2 FYNNEI. The CDR3 spells CASTGVPGNTIYF. CDR3 DNA: TGTGCCAGCACAGGGGTGCCTGGAAACACCATATATTTT.